This T cell receptor beta chain was found in a study of T cell responses to AZD1222 COVID-19 vaccine. The germline V gene has CDR1 ENHRY and CDR2 SYGVKD. The CDR3 extends over 13 amino acids. Trimming left V 10 bases short and J 4 bases short, with 16 bases between. Measured with immunoSEQ multiplex PCR; TCRdb has only the in-frame clones, and not every one. The data hold just over 150,000 clones, with 90% to 95% observed a single time. The chain has TRBV10-3 and TRBJ1-2; tentatively, D is TRBD1 (5 bases). This sample comprised peripheral blood, obtained 28 days after the second AZD1222 dose. This clonotype was sampled from an adult who received the AZD1222 COVID-19 vaccine. The CDR3 nucleotides are TGTGCCACCAATAATGGGACTCGCTATGGCTACACCTTC. It specifies CATNNGTRYGYTF.